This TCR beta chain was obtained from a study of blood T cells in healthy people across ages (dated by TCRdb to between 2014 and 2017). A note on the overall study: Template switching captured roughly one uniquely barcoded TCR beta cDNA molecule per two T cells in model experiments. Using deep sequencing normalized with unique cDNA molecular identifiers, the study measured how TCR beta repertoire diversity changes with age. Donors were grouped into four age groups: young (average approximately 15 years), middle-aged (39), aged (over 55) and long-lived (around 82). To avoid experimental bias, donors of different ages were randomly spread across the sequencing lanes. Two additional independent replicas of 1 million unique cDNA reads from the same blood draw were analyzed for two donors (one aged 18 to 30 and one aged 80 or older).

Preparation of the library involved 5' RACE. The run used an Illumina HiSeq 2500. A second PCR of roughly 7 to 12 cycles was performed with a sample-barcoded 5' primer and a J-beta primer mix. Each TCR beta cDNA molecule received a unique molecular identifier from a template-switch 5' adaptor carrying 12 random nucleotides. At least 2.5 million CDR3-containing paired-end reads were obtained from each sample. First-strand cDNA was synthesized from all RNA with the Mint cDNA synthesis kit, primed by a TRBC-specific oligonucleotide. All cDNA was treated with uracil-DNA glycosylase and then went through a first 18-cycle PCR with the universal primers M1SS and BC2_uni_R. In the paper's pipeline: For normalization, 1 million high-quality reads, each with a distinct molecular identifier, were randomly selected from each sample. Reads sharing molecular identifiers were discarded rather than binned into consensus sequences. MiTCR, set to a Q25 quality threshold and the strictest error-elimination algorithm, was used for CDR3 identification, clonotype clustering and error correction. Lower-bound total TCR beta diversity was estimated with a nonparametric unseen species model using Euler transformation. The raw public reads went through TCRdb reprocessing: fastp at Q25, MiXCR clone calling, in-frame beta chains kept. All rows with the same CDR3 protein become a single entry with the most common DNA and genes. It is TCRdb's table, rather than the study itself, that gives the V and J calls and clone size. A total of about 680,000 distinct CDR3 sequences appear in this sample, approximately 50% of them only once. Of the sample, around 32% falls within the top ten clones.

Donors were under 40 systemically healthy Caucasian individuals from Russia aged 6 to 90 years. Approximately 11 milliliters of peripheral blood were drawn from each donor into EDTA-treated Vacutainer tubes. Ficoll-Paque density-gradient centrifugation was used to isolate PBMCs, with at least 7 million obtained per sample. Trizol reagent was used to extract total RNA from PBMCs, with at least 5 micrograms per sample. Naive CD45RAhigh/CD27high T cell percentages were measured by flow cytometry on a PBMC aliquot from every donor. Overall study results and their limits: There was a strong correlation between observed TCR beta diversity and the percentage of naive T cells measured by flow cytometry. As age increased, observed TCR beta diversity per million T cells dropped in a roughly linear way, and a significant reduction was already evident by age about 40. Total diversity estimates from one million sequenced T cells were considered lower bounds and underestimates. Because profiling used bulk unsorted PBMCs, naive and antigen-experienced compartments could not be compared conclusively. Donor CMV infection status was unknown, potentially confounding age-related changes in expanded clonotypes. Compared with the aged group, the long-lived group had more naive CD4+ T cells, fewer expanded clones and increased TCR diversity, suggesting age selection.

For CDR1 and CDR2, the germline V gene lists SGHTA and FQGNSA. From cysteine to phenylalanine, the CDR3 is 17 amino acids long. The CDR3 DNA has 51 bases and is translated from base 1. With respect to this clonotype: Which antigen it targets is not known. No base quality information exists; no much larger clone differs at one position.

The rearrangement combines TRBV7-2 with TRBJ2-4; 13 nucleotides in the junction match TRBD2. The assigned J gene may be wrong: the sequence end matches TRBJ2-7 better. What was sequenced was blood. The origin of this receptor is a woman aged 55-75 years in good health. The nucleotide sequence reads TGTGCCAGCAGCTTACGGACTAGCGGGAGCCCTTACTACGAGCAGTACTTC. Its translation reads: CASSLRTSGSPYYEQYF.